This T cell receptor (beta chain) was sequenced during a study of T-cell reconstitution after alpha-beta-depleted transplantation in children. Preparing the TCRbeta library involved the use of unique molecular identifiers. TCRdb recomputed calls from the PCR reads with MiXCR, one row per CDR3 protein. The sample lists about 580,000 distinct CDR3 sequences, 25% to 30% occurring once. To note about this clonotype: The antigen remains undetermined.

The study, taken as a whole, reports: Alpha-beta T cells about two months after transplant reportedly derived from several hundred expanded graft clones. Recipient T cells and thymic progenitors that survived gave rise to the high TCRbeta diversity observed at day 60 in some patients. By one year post-transplant, T-cell counts and diversity largely arose from T cells that were newly produced.

The clonotype originates from a boy in the first two years of life with Wiskott-Aldrich syndrome, due to receive a stem cell transplant. The sample in question was PBMCs, obtained before TCRalphabeta/CD19-depleted stem cell transplant.

In DNA form, the CDR3 reads TGCGCCAGCAGCTACTATCTTGACAGGGAAGTGACAGATACGCAGTATTTT. It is translated as CASSYYLDREVTDTQYF. The rearrangement joins TRBV5-1 to TRBJ2-3; TRBD1 matches at 7 bases. CDR3 size: 17 residues. The J segment lost 3 bases and the V segment lost 3 bases, leaving 13 bases of the junction unmatched. Germline CDR1 SGHRS, CDR2 YFSETQ.